What follows are 19 T cell receptor beta chains derived from one specimen sequenced in a study of human T cells and chemical hapten exposure (dated by TCRdb to about 2021). In the paper's terms, the time point label means: pre-sensitization, week 0. The intended sense of this specimen's treatment or condition label: therapeutic diphenylcyclopropenone sensitization with weekly scalp DPC. Preparation of the library involved RACE. Sequenced on a NextSeq 500. TCRdb trimmed public reads at Q25 via fastp, called clones via MiXCR and kept in-frame beta chains. Every CDR3 protein is listed once, alongside the most common genes and DNA of its rows. This sample gives roughly 380,000 distinct CDR3 sequences in total; 5.1% of them show up just once. The ten largest clones represent about 2.5% of the sample. The sample was whole blood, taken in connection with sensitization to the hapten diphenylcyclopropenone (DPC). These receptors originate from a woman in her forties or fifties with alopecia areata. Some clones in this sample may be carry-over from other donors' samples.

This clonotype was detected only a few times. The rearrangement links TRBV19 to TRBJ2-7; the D gene could be TRBD1 or TRBD2 (7 bases each). The CDR3 covers 15 residues. V was shortened by 3 bases and J by 2 bases, with 14 bases between the two germline ends. Germline V CDR1 and CDR2: LNHDA, SQIVND (reference sequence). In DNA, the CDR3 is TGTGCCAGTAGTATGTGGGAGGGGACAGCCTACGAGCAGTACTTC. Its translation is CASSMWEGTAYEQYF.

This clonotype has a handful of counts. This chain joins TRBV12-3 or TRBV12-4 and TRBJ1-2; 9 positions match TRBD1. After removal of 5 bases from V and 6 bases from J, the junction contained 10 bases not matched to a gene. The CDR3 runs to 15 residues. The CDR3 sequence: CASSTGTGRRNGYTF. The CDR3 bases are TGTGCCAGCAGTACAGGGACAGGGCGACGGAATGGCTACACCTTC.

The rearrangement links TRBV28 to TRBJ2-7; TRBD2 agrees at 7 bases. With 8 bases clipped from V and 0 bases from J, the junction kept 10 bases outside the gene matches. The CDR3 contains 15 residues. CDR1 is MDHEN, CDR2 SYDVKM, per germline. CDR3 bases: TGTGCCAGCTGGGGGGGGGACCCCGGCTCCTACGAGCAGTACTTC. Encoded protein: CASWGGDPGSYEQYF.

The rearrangement joins TRBV20-1 to TRBJ2-6; D is undetermined. The V gene lost 6 bases and the J gene lost 1 base, with 16 bases spanning the gap. Germline loops: CDR1 DFQATT, CDR2 SNEGSKA (reference sequence). This CDR3 is built from 16 residues. As DNA, the CDR3 is TGCAGTGCCCCCCGGTCCTCTTTTTCTGGGGCCAACGTCCTGACTTTC. It codes for CSAPRSSFSGANVLTF.

This clonotype has ten or more counts. The rearrangement joins TRBV7-2 to TRBJ1-4; TRBD1 matches at 9 bases. The CDR3 loop spans 19 amino acids. Per the germline V gene, CDR1 is SGHTA and CDR2 is FQGNSA. V was pared by 3 bases and J by 8 bases, with 19 bases of the junction left unmatched. The CDR3 region is CASSLRGLWDRARGEKLFF. CDR3 nucleotides: TGTGCCAGCAGCTTGAGGGGCCTTTGGGACAGGGCGCGGGGAGAAAAACTGTTTTTT.

This clonotype was seen a few times. This rearrangement joins TRBV6-1 to TRBJ2-6; weak D call: TRBD2 (5 bases). V was pared by 4 bases and J by 5 bases, with 15 bases between. The CDR3 is made up of 16 amino acids. From germline, CDR1 is MNHNS and CDR2 SASEGT. CDR3 in amino acids: CASSARSLTRANVLTF. Written as DNA, the CDR3 is TGTGCCAGCAGTGCCCGAAGCCTGACTAGGGCCAACGTCCTGACTTTC.

Ten or more counts support this clonotype. The V call is TRBV6-5, the J call TRBJ1-4; a weak D match, TRBD1 (5 bases). V lost 5 bases and J lost 8, with 12 bases in between. This CDR3 has 13 amino acids. Germline lookup yields CDR1 MNHEY and CDR2 SVGAGI. The CDR3 protein is CASSGQGDEKLFF. CDR3 DNA: TGTGCCAGCAGTGGACAAGGAGACGAAAAACTGTTTTTT.

A remark on this clonotype: A much larger clone lies a single base off, so this may be a read error. The chain has TRBV5-5 and TRBJ2-5; 8 bases fit TRBD1. CDR3 length equals 15 residues. Germline values: CDR1 SGHKS, CDR2 YYEKEE (reference sequence). The CDR3 loop is CASSRWTGIQETLYF. As DNA, the CDR3 is TGTGCCAGCAGCAGGTGGACAGGGATACAAGAGACCCTGTACTTC. The full variable domain, in which reference TRBV5-5 and TRBJ2-5 provide the parts outside the CDR3, is DAGVTQSPTHLIKTRGQQVTLRCSPISGHKSVSWYQQVLGQGPQFIFQYYEKEERGRGNFPDRFSARQFPNYSSELNVNALLLGDSALYLCASSRWTGIQETLYFGPGTRLLVL.

This clonotype was recorded many times. The genes are TRBV28 and TRBJ2-1; 9 bases agree with TRBD1. Germline trimming cut 5 bases from V and 1 base from J; bases unmatched to any gene: 9. The CDR3 contains 17 residues. The V gene's germline CDR1 is MDHEN and CDR2 SYDVKM. The chain's CDR3 is CASSPTGGIASYNEQFF. As DNA, the CDR3 is TGTGCCAGCAGTCCCACAGGGGGCATTGCGTCCTACAATGAGCAGTTCTTC. The full variable domain, completed using reference TRBV28 and TRBJ2-1, is DVKVTQSSRYLVKRTGEKVFLECVQDMDHENMFWYRQDPGLGLRLIYFSYDVKMKEKGDIPEGYSVSREKKERFSLILESASTNQTSMYLCASSPTGGIASYNEQFFGPGTRLTVL.

This clonotype was seen more than once but under ten times. This sequence joins TRBV3-1 and TRBJ1-6; D uncertain. Germline CDR1 reads LGHDT; CDR2 reads YNNKEL (reference sequence). This CDR3 has 16 residues. V was cut by 2 bases and J by 7 bases, with 15 bases left in between. The DNA of the CDR3 is TGTGCCAGCAGCCAACTCGACCCAGGATCAAATTCACCCCTCCACTTT. It is translated as CASSQLDPGSNSPLHF.

This clonotype was found many times. This chain uses TRBV4-1 with TRBJ2-4; weak D call: TRBD2 (6 bases). CDR3 length: 14 residues. V was pared by 3 bases and J by 8 bases, with 14 bases between. Germline CDR1 reads MGHRA; CDR2 reads YSYEKL. The CDR3 is CASSQGTGEDIQYF. In nucleotides, the CDR3 is TGCGCCAGCAGCCAGGGGACGGGGGAAGACATTCAGTACTTC.

In this sample, this clonotype turned up many times. This sequence joins TRBV5-4 and TRBJ2-1; 15 bases agree with TRBD2. J was trimmed by 10 bases and V by 0 bases; bases with no gene match: 2. This CDR3 has 15 amino acids. From germline, CDR1 is SGHNT and CDR2 YYREEE (reference sequence). The CDR3 sequence is CASSLGTSGGAEQFF. DNA of the CDR3: TGTGCCAGCAGCTTGGGGACTAGCGGGGGGGCAGAGCAGTTCTTC.

The chain is built from TRBV3-1 and TRBJ2-1, with TRBD2 matching 7 bases. The CDR3 extends over 14 amino acids. After removal of 2 bases from V and 5 bases from J, the junction contained 3 bases not matched to a gene. Germline V gene data show CDR1 as LGHDT and CDR2 as YNNKEL (reference sequence). The CDR3 DNA is TGTGCCAGCAGCCAAATGGGGACTAACAATGAGCAGTTCTTC. Its protein is CASSQMGTNNEQFF.

This clonotype showed up just a few times. The chain uses TRBV6-1 and TRBJ1-2; weak D call: TRBD1 (5 bases). The CDR3 runs 12 residues. Deletions cut 11 bases from V and 4 bases from J, with 14 bases between. Looked up from germline, CDR1 is MNHNS and CDR2 is SASEGT. The CDR3 reads CADWDHFYGYTF. The CDR3 coding sequence is TGTGCCGACTGGGACCATTTCTATGGCTACACCTTC.

The table lists this clonotype with a few counts. The V call is TRBV9, the J call TRBJ2-3; possible D gene TRBD1, 6 bases. Trimming removed 4 bases from V and 0 bases from J, with 12 bases in between. This CDR3 has 15 residues. Germline-derived CDR1 and CDR2 are SGDLS and YYNGEE. The CDR3 is CASSPGQYSTDTQYF. CDR3 DNA sequence: TGTGCCAGCAGCCCTGGACAGTATAGCACAGATACGCAGTATTTT.

Worth noting for this clonotype: Just one base apart from a much larger clone, this may be a read error. The chain uses TRBV6-5 and TRBJ2-1; 12 bases match TRBD2. Germline-derived CDR1 and CDR2 are MNHEY and SVGAGI. The CDR3 is 13 residues long. The CDR3 sequence: CASSRTSGIEQLF. The CDR3 nucleotides read TGTGCCAGCAGTAGGACTAGCGGGATTGAGCAGCTCTTC.

J is TRBJ2-2 and V is TRBV20-1, with D possibly being TRBD1 (6 bases). Deletions cut 1 base from V and 5 bases from J, with 14 bases between. This CDR3 has 15 amino acids. CDR1 is DFQATT and CDR2 is SNEGSKA in the germline V gene (reference sequence). CDR3 in amino acids: CSARVGHLGTGELFF. For the CDR3, the DNA is TGCAGTGCTAGAGTGGGACACCTGGGGACCGGGGAGCTGTTTTTT.

J is TRBJ1-4 and V is TRBV18; TRBD1 aligns across 10 bases. Germline V gene sequence: CDR1 KGHSH, CDR2 LQKENI. CDR3 length equals 16 residues. V lost 5 bases to trimming and J lost 5 bases; unmatched junction nucleotides: 8. The CDR3 nucleotides are TGTGCCAGCTCATCGGGACAGGGGCGAATGAATGAAAAACTGTTTTTT. This encodes CASSSGQGRMNEKLFF.

This clonotype was recorded a few times. This chain joins TRBV29-1 and TRBJ1-1; no definite D call. V was cut by 0 bases and J by 4 bases, with 6 bases left in between. This CDR3 has 12 residues. From germline, CDR1 is SQVTM and CDR2 ANQGSEA. The CDR3 here is CSVEDAGTEAFF. DNA for the CDR3: TGCAGCGTTGAAGATGCGGGCACTGAAGCTTTCTTT.